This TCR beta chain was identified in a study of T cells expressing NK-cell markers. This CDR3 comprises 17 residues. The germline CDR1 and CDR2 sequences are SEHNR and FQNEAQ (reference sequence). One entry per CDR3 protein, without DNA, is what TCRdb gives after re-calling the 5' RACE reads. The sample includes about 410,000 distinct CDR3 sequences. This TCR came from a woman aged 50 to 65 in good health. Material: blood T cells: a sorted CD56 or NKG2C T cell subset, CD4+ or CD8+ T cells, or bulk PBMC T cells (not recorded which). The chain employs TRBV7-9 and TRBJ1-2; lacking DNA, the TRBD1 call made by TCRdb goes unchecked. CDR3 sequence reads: CASSLGQGAKSRPGYTF.